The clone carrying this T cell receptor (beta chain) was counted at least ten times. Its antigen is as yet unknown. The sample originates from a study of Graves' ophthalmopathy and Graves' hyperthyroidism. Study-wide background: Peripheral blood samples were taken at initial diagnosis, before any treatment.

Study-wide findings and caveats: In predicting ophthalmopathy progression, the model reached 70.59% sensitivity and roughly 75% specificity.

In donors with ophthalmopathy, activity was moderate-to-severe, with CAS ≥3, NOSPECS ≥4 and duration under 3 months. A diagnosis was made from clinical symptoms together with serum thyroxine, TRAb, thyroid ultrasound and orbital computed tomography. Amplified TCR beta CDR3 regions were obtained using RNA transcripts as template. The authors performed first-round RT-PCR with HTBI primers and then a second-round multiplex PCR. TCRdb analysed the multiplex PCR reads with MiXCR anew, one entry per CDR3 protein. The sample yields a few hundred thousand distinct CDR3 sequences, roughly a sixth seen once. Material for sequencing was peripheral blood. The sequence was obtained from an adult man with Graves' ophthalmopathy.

As DNA, the CDR3 is TGTGCCAGCAGAAACCCCGGGTCGGCGGGGGAGCAGTACTTC. This translates into CASRNPGSAGEQYF. The rearrangement uses TRBV6-2 or TRBV6-3 and TRBJ2-7; the D gene is possibly TRBD2 (6 bases). The V and J ends lost 6 bases and 7 bases respectively, with 19 bases between them. The CDR3 has 14 amino acids. CDR1 is MNHEY and CDR2 is SVGEGT in the germline V gene.